This passage covers 12 T cell receptor beta chains from one sample sequenced in a study of T cell clonality in common variable immunodeficiency. General study results and limits: In common variable immunodeficiency, TCR beta chains reportedly carried fewer deletions and N-nucleotide insertions.

No antigens are known for them. Produced via immunoSEQ multiplex PCR; TCRdb's table is partial and in-frame only. This sample shows 25,000 to 30,000 clones and no singletons; around 3.3% rests with the ten largest. The sequencing sample was made of peripheral blood mononuclear cells. The origin of the receptors is a human donor with common variable immunodeficiency.

On this clone itself: The read gets to within 3 residues of the CDR3 end, and the germline J gene fills in the rest. The chain carries TRBV7-2 and TRBJ1-2, with 7 positions matching TRBD1. The CDR3 length is 14 residues. Per the germline V gene, CDR1 is SGHTA and CDR2 is FQGNSA. The V gene end was trimmed by 5 bases and the J gene end by 1 base; junction bases not matched to a gene: 4. The part of the CDR3 DNA that was read is TGTGCCAGCAGCCAGACAGGGATTAACTATGGC. Protein sequence: CASSQTGINYG. The whole CDR3 sequence is CASSQTGINYGYTF.

This clone was seen only a few times. The CDR3 end is not reached by the read, which stops 3 residues before it; the germline J gene fills it in. The chain links TRBV5-3 to TRBJ1-5; no definite D call. TRBV5-3 is identified as an open reading frame with a role that is uncertain. This CDR3 is built from 16 residues. The V gene lost 4 bases and the J gene lost 6 bases, with 20 bases spanning the gap. The sequenced part of the CDR3 DNA is TGTGCCAGAAGCGAACCGACCCGGTCTCGGGGTCAGCCC. This sequence encodes CARSEPTRSRGQP. The entire CDR3 protein reads CARSEPTRSRGQPQHF.

The CDR3 here is CAWTLTSGWTDTQYF. CDR3 DNA (partial): TGTGCCTGGACCTTGACTAGCGGGTGGACAGATACG. The V and J genes are TRBV30 and TRBJ2-3; 10 bases fit TRBD2. Read data end 3 residues before the CDR3 end; the end is taken from the germline J gene. The CDR3 loop spans 15 amino acids. V gave up 4 bases and J gave up 3 bases; unmatched junction bases: 7. Per the germline V gene, CDR1 is GTSNPN and CDR2 is SVGIG (reference sequence).

This clone has a count of ten or more. Coverage ceases 3 residues before the CDR3 finishes, and the germline J gene fills in the end. The chain uses TRBV20-1 and TRBJ2-5, with D possibly matching TRBD1 (5 bases). The CDR3 spans 13 residues. In germline, CDR1 is DFQATT, CDR2 SNEGSKA (reference sequence). V was trimmed by 3 bases and J by 4 bases, leaving 12 bases between them. CDR3 DNA, as far as it was read: TGCAGTGCTAGGAGCTGGCAGGGAGAGACC. It codes for CSARSWQGET. The full-length CDR3 reads as CSARSWQGETQYF.

With respect to this clone: The CDR3 end falls 3 residues outside the read, so it is completed with the germline J gene. The chain uses TRBV18 and TRBJ1-5; a possible D gene is TRBD1 (6 bases). Germline V gene data show CDR1 as KGHSH and CDR2 as LQKENI. The CDR3 is made up of 13 amino acids. Deletions cut 4 bases from V and 4 bases from J, with 8 bases between. The CDR3 loop reads CASSQQGNQPQHF. The part of the CDR3 DNA that was read is TGTGCCAGCTCACAACAGGGAAATCAGCCC.

This clone was picked up a small number of times. The read comes to an end 3 residues before the CDR3 does, leaving the germline J gene to fill in the end. The chain combines TRBV7-9 with TRBJ1-5; 8 bases align to TRBD1. CDR3 length: 14 residues. CDR1 SEHNR and CDR2 FQNEAQ come from the germline V gene (reference sequence). Trimming cost V 5 bases and J 5 bases; bases outside gene matches: 5. Here the CDR3 reads CASSRTGGYQPQHF. The covered CDR3 bases are TGTGCCAGCAGCCGTACAGGGGGTTATCAGCCC.

This clone was counted at least ten times. The DNA ends 3 residues before the CDR3 does, and the rest of the CDR3 is filled in from the germline J gene. The chain uses TRBV2 and TRBJ2-1; TRBD2 aligns across 8 bases. V shed 4 bases and J 3 bases; nucleotides not matched to a gene: 5. Germline lookup yields CDR1 SNHLY and CDR2 FYNNEI. The CDR3 length is 15 residues. The DNA read from the CDR3 is TGTGCCAGCAGTGTGATTAGCGGGGTCTACAATGAG. Translated, it gives CASSVISGVYNE. The entire CDR3 protein is CASSVISGVYNEQFF.

This clone was seen at least ten times. Read data end 3 residues before the CDR3 end; the end is taken from the germline J gene. This sequence joins TRBV10-3 and TRBJ1-3; possibly TRBD1 for D (5 bases). Germline V CDR1 and CDR2: ENHRY, SYGVKD. V was shortened by 6 bases and J by 0 bases, with 12 bases between the two germline ends. The CDR3 loop spans 15 amino acids. This chain's CDR3 is CAISAGLSSGNTIYF. The CDR3 DNA, read in part, is TGTGCCATCAGCGCAGGGTTGAGCTCTGGAAACACC.

In this sample, this clone turned up many times. Read sequence stops 3 residues before the CDR3 end, and the germline J gene provides the missing end. The chain has TRBV20-1 and TRBJ1-2; a weak D match, TRBD1 (5 bases). The CDR3 covers 13 residues. Trimming cost V 2 bases and J 6 bases, with 13 bases left between them. The V gene's germline CDR1 is DFQATT and CDR2 SNEGSKA (reference sequence). The CDR3 reads CSARPREGNGYTF. The part of the CDR3 DNA that was read is TGCAGTGCTAGACCCAGGGAGGGGAATGGC.

Details on this clone: The read terminates 3 residues before the CDR3 end, so the remaining end is supplied by the germline J gene. The chain uses TRBV7-3 and TRBJ2-3, with D perhaps matching TRBD2 (5 bases). In germline, CDR1 is SGHTA, CDR2 FQGTGA. This CDR3 spans 14 amino acids. V was cut by 2 bases and J by 2 bases, with 8 bases left in between. The DNA read from the CDR3 is TGTGCCAGCAGCTTAGACTACTCCACAGATACG. Protein sequence: CASSLDYSTDT. The entire CDR3 sequence reads CASSLDYSTDTQYF.

This clone was seen repeatedly, ten times or more. With the read ending 3 residues before the CDR3 end, the germline J gene is used to fill in that end. The chain employs TRBV20-1 and TRBJ2-2, with D perhaps TRBD2 (5 bases). The V and J ends lost 3 bases and 5 bases respectively, with 13 bases between them. CDR1 and CDR2 from the germline V gene are DFQATT and SNEGSKA (reference sequence). The CDR3 has 14 residues. The CDR3 bases that were read are TGCAGTGCTAGCCGGGGAAGTTGGACCGGGGAG. Amino acids: CSASRGSWTGE. The whole CDR3 sequence is CSASRGSWTGELFF.

This clone showed up many times. One junction end does not reproduce the germline sequence, and a read error may be involved. Sequencing ends 3 residues short of the CDR3 end; the germline J gene provides the rest. The V call is TRBV7-7, the J call TRBJ1-2, with TRBD1 as a possible D gene (5 bases). Germline V gene sequence: CDR1 SSHAT, CDR2 FNYEAQ (reference sequence). The CDR3 covers 14 residues. Incomplete CDR3 DNA: TGTGCTAGCAGCTTACGGGACTGGTCAGGTGGC. Amino acid sequence: CASSLRDWSGG. The full CDR3 is CASSLRDWSGGYTF.